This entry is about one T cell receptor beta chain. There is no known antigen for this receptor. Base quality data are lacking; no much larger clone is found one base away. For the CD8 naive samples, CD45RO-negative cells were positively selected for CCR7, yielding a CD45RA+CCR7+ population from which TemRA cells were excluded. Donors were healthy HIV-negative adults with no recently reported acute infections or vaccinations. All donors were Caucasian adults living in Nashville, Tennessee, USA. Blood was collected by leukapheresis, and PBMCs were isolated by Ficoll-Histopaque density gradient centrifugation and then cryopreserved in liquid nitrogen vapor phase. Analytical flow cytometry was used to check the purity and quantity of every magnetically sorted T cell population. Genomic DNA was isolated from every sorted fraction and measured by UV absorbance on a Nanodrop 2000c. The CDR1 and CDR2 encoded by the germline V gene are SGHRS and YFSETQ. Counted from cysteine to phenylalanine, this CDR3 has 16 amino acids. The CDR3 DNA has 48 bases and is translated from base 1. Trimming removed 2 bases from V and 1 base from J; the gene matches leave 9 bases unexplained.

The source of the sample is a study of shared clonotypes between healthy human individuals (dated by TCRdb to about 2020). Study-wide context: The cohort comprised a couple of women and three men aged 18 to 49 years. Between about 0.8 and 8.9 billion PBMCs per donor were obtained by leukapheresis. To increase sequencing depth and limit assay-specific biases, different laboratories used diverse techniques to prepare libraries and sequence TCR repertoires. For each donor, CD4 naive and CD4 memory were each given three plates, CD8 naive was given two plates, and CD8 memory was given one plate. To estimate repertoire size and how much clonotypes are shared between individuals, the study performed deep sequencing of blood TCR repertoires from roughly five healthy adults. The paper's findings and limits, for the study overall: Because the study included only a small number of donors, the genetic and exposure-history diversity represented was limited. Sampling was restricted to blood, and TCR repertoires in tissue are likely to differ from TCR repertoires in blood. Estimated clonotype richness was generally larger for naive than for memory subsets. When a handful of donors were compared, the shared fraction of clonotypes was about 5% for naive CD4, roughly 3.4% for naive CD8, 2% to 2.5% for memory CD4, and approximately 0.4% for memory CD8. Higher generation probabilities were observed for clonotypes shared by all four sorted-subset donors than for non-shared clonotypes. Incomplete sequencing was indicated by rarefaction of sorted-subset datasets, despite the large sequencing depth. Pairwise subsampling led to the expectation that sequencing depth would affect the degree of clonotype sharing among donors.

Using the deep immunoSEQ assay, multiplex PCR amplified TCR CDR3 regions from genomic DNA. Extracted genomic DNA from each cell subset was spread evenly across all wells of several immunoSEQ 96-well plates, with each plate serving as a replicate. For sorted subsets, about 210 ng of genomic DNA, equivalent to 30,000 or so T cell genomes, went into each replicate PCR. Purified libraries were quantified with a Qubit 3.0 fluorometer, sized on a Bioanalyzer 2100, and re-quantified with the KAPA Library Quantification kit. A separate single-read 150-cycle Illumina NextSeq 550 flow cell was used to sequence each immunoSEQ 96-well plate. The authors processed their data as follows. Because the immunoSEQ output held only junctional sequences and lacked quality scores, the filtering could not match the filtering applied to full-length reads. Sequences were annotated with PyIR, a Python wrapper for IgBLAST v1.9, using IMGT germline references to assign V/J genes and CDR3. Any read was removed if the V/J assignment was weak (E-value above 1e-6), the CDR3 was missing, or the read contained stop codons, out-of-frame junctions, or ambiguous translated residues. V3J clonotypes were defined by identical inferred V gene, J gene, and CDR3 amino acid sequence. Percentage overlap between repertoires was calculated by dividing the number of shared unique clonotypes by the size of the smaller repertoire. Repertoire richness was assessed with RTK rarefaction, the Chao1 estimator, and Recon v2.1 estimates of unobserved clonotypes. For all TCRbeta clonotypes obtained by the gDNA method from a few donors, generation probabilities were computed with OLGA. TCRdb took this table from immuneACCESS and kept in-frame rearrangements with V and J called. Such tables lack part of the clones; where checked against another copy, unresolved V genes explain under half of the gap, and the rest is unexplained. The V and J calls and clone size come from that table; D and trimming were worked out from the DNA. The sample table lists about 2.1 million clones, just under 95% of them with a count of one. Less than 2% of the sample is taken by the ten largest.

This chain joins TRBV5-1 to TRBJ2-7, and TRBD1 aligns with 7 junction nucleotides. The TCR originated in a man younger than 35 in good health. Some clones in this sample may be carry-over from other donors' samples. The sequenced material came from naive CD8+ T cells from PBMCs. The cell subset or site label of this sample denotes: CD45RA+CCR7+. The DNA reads TGCGCCAGCAGCTTTGTTGACAGGGTGAAGTCCTACGAGCAGTACTTC. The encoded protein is CASSFVDRVKSYEQYF.